This TCR beta chain was sequenced for a study of identical twins. CDR3 length: 14 residues. V was pared by 5 bases and J by 6 bases, with 11 bases between. A few counts support this clonotype. TCRdb used MiXCR to reprocess the 5' RACE reads, holding one entry per CDR3 protein. The profile covers 650,000 to 800,000 distinct CDR3 sequences, with about 9.4% appearing a single time and around 0.98% taken by the ten largest. The same specimen was also included in a second study, on yellow fever vaccine responses in identical twins.

Material for sequencing was PBMCs. The sequence derives from a woman aged 18 to 35 in good health. The chain joins TRBV12-3 or TRBV12-4 to TRBJ1-6, with unresolved D. The CDR3 coding sequence is TGTGCCAGCAGTCCGGGATGGGGTAATTCACCCCTCCACTTT. It yields the protein CASSPGWGNSPLHF.